The 15 T cell receptor beta chains presented below share a single source sample, sequenced in a study of CXCR3-negative and CXCR3-positive naive CD8 T cells. The TRB libraries of cDNA were built by UMI-labeled 5' RACE. TCRdb re-called the 5' RACE reads and gives one entry per CDR3 protein, without DNA. Its clone listing holds fewer than 55,000 distinct CDR3 sequences. Sequences were obtained from naive CXCR3- CD8+ T cells from blood. Subset noted: CD45RO-CCR7+CD27+CD95- naive CD8+ T cells lacking CXCR3 (TNR3-). These receptors all stem from a human donor in good health. Some clones in this sample may be carry-over from other donors' samples.

The rearrangement links TRBV21-1 to TRBJ2-1. TRBV21-1 is described as a pseudogene. The CDR3 length is 14 residues. The CDR3 sequence is CASSIIHSYNEQFF.

The chain recombines TRBV28 with TRBJ2-5; TCRdb selects TRBD1, and the lack of DNA leaves this call unchecked. CDR3 size: 16 residues. Per germline, CDR1 MDHEN and CDR2 SYDVKM. CDR3 sequence: CASSLWTGGLVETQYF.

The J gene is TRBJ2-7, the V gene TRBV21-1; TCRdb picks TRBD1, but there is no DNA to check that call. TRBV21-1 is annotated as a pseudogene. CDR3 length: 16 residues. The chain's CDR3 is CASSKSWERRTYEQYF.

The chain employs TRBV7-6 and TRBJ1-1. The CDR3 is made up of 14 amino acids. Germline CDR1 reads SGHVS; CDR2 reads FNYEAQ. CDR3 region: CASTFGPNATEAFF.

V and J are TRBV28 and TRBJ2-7; the TCRdb call, TRBD1, lacks DNA for checking. CDR1 and CDR2 from the germline V gene are MDHEN and SYDVKM. The CDR3 sequence is 14 residues long. CDR3 region: CASSSGTPYYEQYF.

This chain links TRBV12-3 or TRBV12-4 with TRBJ1-5. The CDR3 spans 15 residues. This CDR3 is CASSLETYSNQPQHF.

This chain links TRBV19 with TRBJ2-1; TCRdb's D call of TRBD1 is untestable without DNA. Germline CDR1 is LNHDA and CDR2 is SQIVND (reference sequence). The CDR3 is 14 residues long. The CDR3 protein is CASKDSRSYNEQFF.

The CDR3: CASSYGAGFEAFF. The rearrangement joins TRBV6-5 to TRBJ1-1; lacking DNA, the TRBD1 call made by TCRdb goes unchecked. This CDR3 contains 13 residues. CDR1 and CDR2 from the germline V gene are MNHEY and SVGAGI.

The gene calls are TRBV5-1 and TRBJ2-7; TCRdb indicates TRBD1, and absent DNA this call remains unverified. The CDR3 has 13 amino acids. CDR1 SGHRS and CDR2 YFSETQ come from the germline V gene. The CDR3 loop is CASSSMDGDEQYF.

CDR3 protein: CASSYSSGANVLTF. The chain uses TRBV6-2 or TRBV6-3 and TRBJ2-6. Per germline, CDR1 MNHEY and CDR2 SVGEGT. The CDR3 runs 14 residues.

The chain is built from TRBV25-1 and TRBJ2-1; the D call from TCRdb, TRBD2, cannot be confirmed without DNA. This CDR3 contains 15 residues. The germline V gene encodes CDR1 MGHDK and CDR2 SYGVNS. The CDR3 protein is CASSVPGLADNEQFF.

V is TRBV6-1 and J is TRBJ1-5. The CDR3 is 15 amino acids. CDR1 MNHNS and CDR2 SASEGT come from the germline V gene. The CDR3 sequence is CASSVGRYSNQPQHF.

V is TRBV29-1 and J is TRBJ2-1; no DNA is available, so the TRBD2 call from TCRdb remains unchecked. The V gene's germline CDR1 is SQVTM and CDR2 ANQGSEA. The CDR3 runs to 14 residues. The CDR3: CSVDPAGGNNEQFF.

This chain links TRBV7-6 with TRBJ2-7; TCRdb's D gene call, TRBD2, goes unchecked for lack of DNA. The germline V gene has CDR1 SGHVS and CDR2 FNYEAQ. The CDR3 is 14 residues long. This CDR3 is CASSSRARPDEQYF.

V is TRBV3-1 and J is TRBJ2-4; TCRdb's D gene call, TRBD2, goes unchecked for lack of DNA. The germline gives CDR1 LGHDT, CDR2 YNNKEL (reference sequence). CDR3 length equals 15 residues. The CDR3 here is CASSPTLGEANIQYF.